The following is a T cell receptor beta chain sequence with its context. Its matching antigen is unknown. Cultured CD4+ T cell DNA was sequenced using the Oncomine TCR Beta short-read assay. From the PCR reads, TCRdb called clonotypes with MiXCR, one entry per CDR3 protein. The repertoire holds approximately 9,000 distinct CDR3 sequences, with about 66% as singletons. Treatment defined: roughly 10-day PBMC culture with coronavirus spike peptide pools or control peptides (ViraFEST assay). TCRs were sequenced by ViraFEST after antigen-specific T cells had been expanded with peptide pools. This sample is drawn from a study of vaccination and CD4 T cells after COVID-19. Study-level information: Post-vaccination specimens were collected at a median of roughly 78 days following dose two (range 14 to 241).

This TCR was recovered from a human donor who had recovered from COVID-19. The sequencing sample was made of CD4+ T cells from blood, cultured in vitro.

CDR3: CASRRDTSTGELFF. The DNA for the CDR3 is TGTGCCAGCAGGCGGGACACATCCACCGGGGAGCTGTTTTTT. This chain connects TRBV2 to TRBJ2-2; D is tentatively TRBD1 or TRBD2 (6 bases each). Trimming took 6 bases from V and 4 from J, leaving 12 bases between them. Looked up from germline, CDR1 is SNHLY and CDR2 is FYNNEI. CDR3 length equals 14 residues.